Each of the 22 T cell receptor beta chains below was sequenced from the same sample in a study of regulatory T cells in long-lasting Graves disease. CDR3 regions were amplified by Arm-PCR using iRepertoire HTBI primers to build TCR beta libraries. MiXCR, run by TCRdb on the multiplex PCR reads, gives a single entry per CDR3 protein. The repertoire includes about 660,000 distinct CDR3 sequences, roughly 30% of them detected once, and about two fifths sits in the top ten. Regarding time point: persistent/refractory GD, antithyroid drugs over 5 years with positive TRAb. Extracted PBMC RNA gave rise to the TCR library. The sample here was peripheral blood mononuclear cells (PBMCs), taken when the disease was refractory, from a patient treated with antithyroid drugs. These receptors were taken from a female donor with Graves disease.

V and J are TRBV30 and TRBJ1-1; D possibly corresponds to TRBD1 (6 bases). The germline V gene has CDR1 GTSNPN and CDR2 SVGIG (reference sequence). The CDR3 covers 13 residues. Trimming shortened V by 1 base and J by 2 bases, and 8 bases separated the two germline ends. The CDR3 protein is CAWSDGGNTEAFF. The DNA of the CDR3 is TGTGCCTGGAGTGATGGGGGCAACACTGAAGCTTTCTTT. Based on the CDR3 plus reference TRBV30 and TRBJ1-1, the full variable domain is SQTIHQWPATLVQPVGSPLSLECTVEGTSNPNLYWYRQAAGRGLQLLFYSVGIGQISSEVPQNLSASRPQDRQFILSSKKLLLSDSGFYLCAWSDGGNTEAFFGQGTRLTVV.

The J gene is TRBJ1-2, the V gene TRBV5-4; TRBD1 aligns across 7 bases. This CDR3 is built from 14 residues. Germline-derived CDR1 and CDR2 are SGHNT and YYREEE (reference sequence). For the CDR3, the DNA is TGTGCTTCGAGGATTGAGACAGGGCACTATGGCTACACCTTC. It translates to CASRIETGHYGYTF.

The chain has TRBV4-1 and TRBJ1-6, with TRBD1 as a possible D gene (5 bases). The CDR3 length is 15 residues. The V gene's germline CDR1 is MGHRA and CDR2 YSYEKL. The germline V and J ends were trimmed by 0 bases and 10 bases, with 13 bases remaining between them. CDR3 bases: TGCGCCAGCAGCCAAGAAGGGGCGAGGCGGTCACCCCTCCACTTT. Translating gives CASSQEGARRSPLHF.

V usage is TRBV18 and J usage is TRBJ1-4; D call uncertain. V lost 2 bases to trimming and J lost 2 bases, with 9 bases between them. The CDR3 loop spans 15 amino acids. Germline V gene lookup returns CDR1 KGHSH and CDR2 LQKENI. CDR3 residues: CASSPGWETNEKLFF. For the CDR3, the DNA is TGTGCCAGCTCACCAGGGTGGGAGACTAATGAAAAACTGTTTTTT.

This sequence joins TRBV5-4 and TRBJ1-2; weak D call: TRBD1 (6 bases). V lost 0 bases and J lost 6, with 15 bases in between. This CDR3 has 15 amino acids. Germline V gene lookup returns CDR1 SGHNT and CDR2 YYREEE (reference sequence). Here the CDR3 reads CASSLERGVGDGYTF. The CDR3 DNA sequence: TGTGCCAGCAGCTTGGAGAGGGGGGTCGGGGATGGCTACACCTTC. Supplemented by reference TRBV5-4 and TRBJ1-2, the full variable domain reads ETGVTQSPTHLIKTRGQQVTLRCSSQSGHNTVSWYQQALGQGPQFIFQYYREEENGRGNFPPRFSGLQFPNYSSELNVNALELDDSALYLCASSLERGVGDGYTFGSGTRLTVV.

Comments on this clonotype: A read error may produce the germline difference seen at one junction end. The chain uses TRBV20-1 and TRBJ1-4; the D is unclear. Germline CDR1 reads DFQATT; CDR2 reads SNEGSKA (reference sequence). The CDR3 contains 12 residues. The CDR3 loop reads CSASSRHEKLSF. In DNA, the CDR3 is TGCAGTGCTAGCTCCCGCCATGAAAAACTGTCTTTT.

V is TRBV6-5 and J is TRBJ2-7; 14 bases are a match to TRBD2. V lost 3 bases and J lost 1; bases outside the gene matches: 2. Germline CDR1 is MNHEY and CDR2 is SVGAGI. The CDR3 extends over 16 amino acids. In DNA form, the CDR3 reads TGTGCCAGCAGTTATAGGACTAGCGGGAGGTCCTACGAGCAGTACTTC. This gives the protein CASSYRTSGRSYEQYF.

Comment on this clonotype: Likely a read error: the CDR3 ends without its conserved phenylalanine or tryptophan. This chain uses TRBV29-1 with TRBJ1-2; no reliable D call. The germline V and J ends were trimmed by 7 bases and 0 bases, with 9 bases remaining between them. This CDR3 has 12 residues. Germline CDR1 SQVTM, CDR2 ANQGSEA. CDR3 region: CSAAVTNYGYTL. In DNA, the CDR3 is TGCAGCGCCGCGGTTACTAACTATGGCTACACCCTC.

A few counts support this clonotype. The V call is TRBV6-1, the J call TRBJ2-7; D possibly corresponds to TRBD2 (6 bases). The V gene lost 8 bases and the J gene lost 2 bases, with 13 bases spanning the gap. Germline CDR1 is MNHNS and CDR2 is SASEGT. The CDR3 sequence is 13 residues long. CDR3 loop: CASAAGVTYEQYF. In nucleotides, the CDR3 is TGTGCCAGCGCAGCGGGTGTAACCTACGAGCAGTACTTC.

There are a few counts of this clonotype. The CDR3 DNA is TGTGCCAGCAGAATTGGGGGGCACACTGAAGCTTTCTTT. Its protein is CASRIGGHTEAFF. The chain is built from TRBV27 and TRBJ1-1, with D possibly TRBD1 on 6 matching bases. Trimming left V 6 bases short and J 3 bases short, with 11 bases between. The germline CDR1 and CDR2 sequences are MNHEY and SMNVEV (reference sequence). The length of the CDR3 is 13 residues.

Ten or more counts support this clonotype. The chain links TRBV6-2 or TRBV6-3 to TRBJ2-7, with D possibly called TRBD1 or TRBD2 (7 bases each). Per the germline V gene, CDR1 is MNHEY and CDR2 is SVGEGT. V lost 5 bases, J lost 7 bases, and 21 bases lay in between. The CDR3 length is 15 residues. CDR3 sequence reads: CASSEVRQGAGEQYF. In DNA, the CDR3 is TGTGCCAGCAGTGAAGTCCGACAGGGAGCGGGAGAGCAGTACTTC.

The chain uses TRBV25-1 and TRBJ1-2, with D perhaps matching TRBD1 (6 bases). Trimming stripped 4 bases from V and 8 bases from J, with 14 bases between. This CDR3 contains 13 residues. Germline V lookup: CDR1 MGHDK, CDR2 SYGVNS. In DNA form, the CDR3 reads TGTGCCAGCAGTGGAAGGGGGGAGAAGGGCTACACCTTC. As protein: CASSGRGEKGYTF.

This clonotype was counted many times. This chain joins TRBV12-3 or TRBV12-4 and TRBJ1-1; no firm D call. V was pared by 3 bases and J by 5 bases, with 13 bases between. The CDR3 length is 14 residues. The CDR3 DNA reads TGTGCCAGCAGTTTGGGCAGGCGGTCGACTGAAGCTTTCTTT. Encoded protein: CASSLGRRSTEAFF.

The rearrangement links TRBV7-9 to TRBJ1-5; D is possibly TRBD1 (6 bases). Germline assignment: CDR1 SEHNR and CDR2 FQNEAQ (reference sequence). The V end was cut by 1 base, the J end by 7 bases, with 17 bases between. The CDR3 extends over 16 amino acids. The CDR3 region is CASSLVSGALGQPQHF. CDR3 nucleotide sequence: TGTGCCAGCAGCTTAGTCTCGGGGGCTTTGGGACAGCCCCAGCATTTT.

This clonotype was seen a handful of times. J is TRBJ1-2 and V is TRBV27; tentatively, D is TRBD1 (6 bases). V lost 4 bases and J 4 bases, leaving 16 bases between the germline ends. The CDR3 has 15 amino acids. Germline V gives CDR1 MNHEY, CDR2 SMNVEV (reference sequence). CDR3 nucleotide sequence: TGTGCCAGCAGTTACCGCCGGACAGAGACCTATGGCTACACCTTC. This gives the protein CASSYRRTETYGYTF.

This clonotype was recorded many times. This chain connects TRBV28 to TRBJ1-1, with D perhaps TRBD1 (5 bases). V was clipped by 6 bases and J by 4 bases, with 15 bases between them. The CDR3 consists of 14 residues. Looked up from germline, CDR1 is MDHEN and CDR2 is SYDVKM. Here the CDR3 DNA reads TGTGCCAGCAGCTTGGGAGCGGGGGGCACTGAAGCTTTCTTT. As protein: CASSLGAGGTEAFF.

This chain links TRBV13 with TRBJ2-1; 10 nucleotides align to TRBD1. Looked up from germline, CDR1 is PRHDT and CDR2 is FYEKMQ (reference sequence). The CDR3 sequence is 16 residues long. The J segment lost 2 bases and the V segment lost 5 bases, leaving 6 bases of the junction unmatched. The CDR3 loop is CASSTDRGPTYNEQFF. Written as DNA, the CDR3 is TGTGCCAGCAGCACCGACAGGGGGCCAACCTACAATGAGCAGTTCTTC.

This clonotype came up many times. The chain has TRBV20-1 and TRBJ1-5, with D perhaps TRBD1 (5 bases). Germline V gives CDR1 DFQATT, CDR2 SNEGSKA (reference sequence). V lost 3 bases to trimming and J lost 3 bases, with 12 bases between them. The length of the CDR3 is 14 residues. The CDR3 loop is CSASWGGANQPQHF. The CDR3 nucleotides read TGCAGTGCTAGCTGGGGAGGGGCCAATCAGCCCCAGCATTTT.

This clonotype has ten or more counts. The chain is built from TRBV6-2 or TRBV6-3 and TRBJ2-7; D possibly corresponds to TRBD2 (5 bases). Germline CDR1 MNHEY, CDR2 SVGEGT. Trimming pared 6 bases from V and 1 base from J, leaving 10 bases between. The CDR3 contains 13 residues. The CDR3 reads CASSYGLSYEQYF. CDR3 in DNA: TGTGCCAGCAGCTACGGACTTTCCTACGAGCAGTACTTC.

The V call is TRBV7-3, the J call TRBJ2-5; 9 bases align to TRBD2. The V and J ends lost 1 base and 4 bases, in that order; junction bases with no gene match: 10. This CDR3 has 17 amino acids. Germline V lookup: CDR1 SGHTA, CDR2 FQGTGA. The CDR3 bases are TGTGCCAGCAGCTTAAGGGCAGGGCTAGCGGGAAGAGAGACCCAGTACTTC. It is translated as CASSLRAGLAGRETQYF.

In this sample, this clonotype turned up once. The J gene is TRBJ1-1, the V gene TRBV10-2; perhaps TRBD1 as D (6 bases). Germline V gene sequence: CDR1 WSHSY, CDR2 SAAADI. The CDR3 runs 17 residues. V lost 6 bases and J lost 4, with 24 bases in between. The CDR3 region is CASRGVGGQTTTTEAFF. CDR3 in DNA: TGCGCCAGCAGGGGGGTCGGGGGCCAAACCACGACCACTGAAGCTTTCTTT.

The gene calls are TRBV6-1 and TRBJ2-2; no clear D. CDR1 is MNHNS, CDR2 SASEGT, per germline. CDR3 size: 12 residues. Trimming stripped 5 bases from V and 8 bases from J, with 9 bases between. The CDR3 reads CASSIKEGELFF. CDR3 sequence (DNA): TGTGCCAGCAGTATTAAGGAGGGGGAGCTGTTTTTT.